This TCR beta chain was documented in a study of PD-1 blockade in classical Hodgkin lymphoma. Sequencing was performed with immunoSEQ multiplex PCR; in TCRdb, only in-frame clones are kept and a portion is missing. The table has about 97,000 clones, around 80% seen once. CDR1 is MNHNY and CDR2 is SVGAGI in the germline V gene (reference sequence). The V gene end was trimmed by 5 bases and the J gene end by 3 bases; junction bases not matched to a gene: 4. There are 13 residues in the CDR3. There was relapse after autologous stem cell transplantation in every patient, and there was variation in brentuximab vedotin exposure.

V and J are TRBV6-6 and TRBJ2-7, with TRBD1 matching 7 bases. This receptor was identified in a human donor with classical Hodgkin lymphoma. The source was peripheral blood mononuclear cells (PBMCs), collected at baseline. The CDR3 reads CASSRQGNYEQYF. The CDR3 region has the DNA TGTGCCAGCAGTCGACAGGGTAACTACGAGCAGTACTTC.